Sequencing of this TCR beta chain was carried out in a study of cytomegalovirus exposure and HLA in healthy donors. Whole-study results and caveats: Presence/absence analysis assumed near-uniform sequencing depth across donors.

Trimming stripped 8 bases from V and 4 bases from J, with 14 bases between. This CDR3 has 13 residues. Germline V gene lookup returns CDR1 MNHEY and CDR2 SVGAGI. Comments on this clone: What it binds is unknown.

Researchers ran the PCR with 60 Vbeta and 13 Jbeta primers. Original processing notes: Per a later analysis, the number of unique TCR beta chains was approximately 73 million, of which some 10 million were shared. Clones were sequenced by immunoSEQ multiplex PCR, and TCRdb holds only the in-frame ones, with some missing. D and trimming were read from the DNA, whereas the V and J calls and clone size are those reported in that table. The sample contains some 150,000 clones, 70% to 80% of which appear only once. The sequence came from a man in his sixties in good health and CMV-seronegative. Sequencing used PBMCs. The gene calls are TRBV6-5 and TRBJ1-2, with D possibly being TRBD1 (6 bases). The CDR3 is CASSFRGPYGYTF. DNA for the CDR3: TGTGCCAGCTCTTTCAGGGGTCCCTATGGCTACACCTTC.